The 28 T cell receptor beta chains below were found in one sample sequenced in a study of graft-versus-host responses after intestinal transplantation. Method: immunoSEQ multiplex PCR; TCRdb's copy keeps in-frame clones and lacks some. The sample consists of some 110,000 clones, approximately 93% of them appearing once. These receptors' antigens are unknown. The sequences come from unstimulated CD8+ T cells sorted from spleen or lymph node cells, collected before transplant. The receptor source for this set is a human donor who was the organ donor for an intestinal transplant.

The chain links TRBV27 to TRBJ2-1, with TRBD2 matching over 13 bases. This CDR3 contains 16 residues. The germline V gene has CDR1 MNHEY and CDR2 SMNVEV (reference sequence). The V and J ends lost 5 bases and 9 bases, in that order; junction bases with no gene match: 10. CDR3 coding DNA: TGTGCCAGCAGTAACGGACTAGCGGGGGTCTTTTTTGAGCAGTTCTTC. Translation gives CASSNGLAGVFFEQFF.

J is TRBJ2-7 and V is TRBV25-1; TRBD1 or TRBD2 may be the D gene (5 bases each). V was shortened by 2 bases and J by 3 bases, with 14 bases between the two germline ends. This CDR3 contains 15 residues. CDR1 MGHDK and CDR2 SYGVNS come from the germline V gene. The CDR3 DNA sequence: TGTGCCAGCAGTGAACAGGGACGGAATGACTACGAGCAGTACTTC. Protein sequence: CASSEQGRNDYEQYF.

This rearrangement joins TRBV11-3 to TRBJ1-1; 12 nucleotides agree with TRBD1. After removal of 5 bases from V and 0 bases from J, the junction contained 4 bases not matched to a gene. The CDR3 is 16 residues long. In germline, CDR1 is SGHNT, CDR2 YENEEA. The CDR3 sequence is CASSPGTGGLNTEAFF. DNA of the CDR3: TGTGCCAGCAGCCCGGGGACAGGGGGCCTGAACACTGAAGCTTTCTTT.

V is TRBV13 and J is TRBJ2-1; TRBD2 matches at 12 bases. J lost 7 bases, V lost 0 bases, and 7 bases had no gene match. From germline, CDR1 is PRHDT and CDR2 FYEKMQ (reference sequence). The CDR3 runs to 17 residues. CDR3: CASSLGLTSGRRNEQFF. The CDR3 bases are TGTGCCAGCAGCTTAGGCCTCACTAGCGGGAGGCGGAATGAGCAGTTCTTC.

This clone was recorded only once. The chain couples TRBV27 to TRBJ2-1; D possibly corresponds to TRBD2 (5 bases). CDR3 length: 13 residues. With 5 bases removed from V and 6 bases from J, the gap between germline ends came to 11 bases. Germline lookup yields CDR1 MNHEY and CDR2 SMNVEV (reference sequence). The CDR3 coding sequence is TGTGCCAGCAGTCGAGGAGGACTCAATGAGCAGTTCTTC. Its translation is CASSRGGLNEQFF.

The rearrangement links TRBV30 to TRBJ1-2, with D unclear. The V gene's germline CDR1 is GTSNPN and CDR2 SVGIG (reference sequence). The CDR3 runs 12 residues. V gave up 3 bases and J gave up 0 bases, with 5 bases separating them. In DNA form, the CDR3 reads TGTGCCTGGAGCGCAACTAACTATGGCTACACCTTC. As protein: CAWSATNYGYTF.

The rearrangement joins TRBV11-2 to TRBJ2-7; D is ambiguous. Trimming took 1 base from V and 6 from J, leaving 7 bases between them. The CDR3 runs to 12 residues. Germline loops: CDR1 SGHAT, CDR2 FQNNGV. CDR3 DNA: TGTGCCAGCAGCTTAGGGGGTGGCGAGCAGTACTTC. Translation gives CASSLGGGEQYF.

V gene TRBV27 combines with J gene TRBJ2-5; 9 bases are a match to TRBD1. Trimming at V came to 1 base and at J to 5 bases, leaving 14 bases not matched to a gene. Germline V gene data show CDR1 as MNHEY and CDR2 as SMNVEV (reference sequence). The CDR3 spans 18 residues. Written as DNA, the CDR3 is TGTGCCAGCAGTTTATACATCCGGGGACAGGGTCGCGCGGAGACCCAGTACTTC. Residues: CASSLYIRGQGRAETQYF.

The chain is built from TRBV27 and TRBJ2-1; tentative D call: TRBD2 (6 bases). There are 14 residues in the CDR3. Trimming took 6 bases from V and 3 from J, leaving 12 bases between them. Germline loops: CDR1 MNHEY, CDR2 SMNVEV (reference sequence). The CDR3 DNA reads as TGTGCCAGCAGCCCGATGACTAGCTACAATGAGCAGTTCTTC. Amino acids: CASSPMTSYNEQFF.

DNA of the CDR3: TGCAGCGTGGCCACAGGGAATTACAATGAGCAGTTCTTC. It translates to CSVATGNYNEQFF. The V gene is TRBV29-1, the J gene TRBJ2-1, with D maybe TRBD1 (6 bases). From germline, CDR1 is SQVTM and CDR2 ANQGSEA. The CDR3 is 13 amino acids. V shed 6 bases and J shed 4 bases, with 13 bases lying between them.

The genes are TRBV7-8 and TRBJ2-7; D possibly corresponds to TRBD2 (5 bases). The CDR3 length is 14 residues. Germline values: CDR1 SGHVS, CDR2 FQNEAQ. Trimming took 1 base from V and 0 from J, leaving 7 bases between them. The CDR3 here is CASSLVGSSYEQYF. Written as DNA, the CDR3 is TGTGCCAGCAGCTTAGTGGGGAGCTCCTACGAGCAGTACTTC.

CDR3 bases: TGTGCCAGCAGCTTGGGGCTGCGCGGGGGTACGCAGTATTTT. Encoded protein: CASSLGLRGGTQYF. The rearrangement links TRBV5-6 to TRBJ2-3; 7 nucleotides agree with TRBD2. The CDR3 spans 14 residues. Germline CDR1 reads SGHDT; CDR2 reads YYEEEE. With 0 bases clipped from V and 8 bases from J, the junction kept 6 bases outside the gene matches.

The chain recombines TRBV5-1 with TRBJ2-5; D remains unclear. Trimming took off 4 bases at V and 2 bases at J, with 15 bases between the two ends. Germline CDR1 is SGHRS and CDR2 is YFSETQ. The CDR3 spans 15 residues. CDR3 sequence (DNA): TGCGCCAGCAGCCTTTCGTGGGCGAATCAAGAGACCCAGTACTTC. It is translated as CASSLSWANQETQYF.

The chain couples TRBV4-1 to TRBJ1-1; D possibly corresponds to TRBD1 (5 bases). The CDR3 totals 15 residues. CDR1 is MGHRA, CDR2 YSYEKL, per germline. V was cut by 1 base and J by 2 bases, with 11 bases left in between. CDR3: CASSQGPGQNTEAFF. CDR3 DNA sequence: TGCGCCAGCAGCCAAGGGCCAGGACAAAACACTGAAGCTTTCTTT.

The rearrangement uses TRBV9 and TRBJ1-1; D may be TRBD1 (5 bases). Deletions cut 3 bases from V and 1 base from J, with 13 bases between. The CDR3 contains 15 residues. CDR1 and CDR2 from the germline V gene are SGDLS and YYNGEE. This CDR3 is CASSADSHSNTEAFF. In DNA, the CDR3 is TGTGCCAGCAGCGCCGACAGCCACTCGAACACTGAAGCTTTCTTT. The whole variable domain, remainder taken from reference TRBV9 and TRBJ1-1, is DSGVTQTPKHLITATGQRVTLRCSPRSGDLSVYWYQQSLDQGLQFLIQYYNGEERAKGNILERFSAQQFPDLHSELNLSSLELGDSALYFCASSADSHSNTEAFFGQGTRLTVV.

The chain is built from TRBV9 and TRBJ2-5; 9 nucleotides line up with TRBD2. The germline V gene encodes CDR1 SGDLS and CDR2 YYNGEE. The CDR3 length is 16 residues. The V segment lost 3 bases and the J segment 4 bases; nucleotides outside the gene matches: 10. The CDR3 reads CASSEWAGGSRETQYF. As DNA, the CDR3 is TGTGCCAGCAGCGAGTGGGCGGGGGGGAGCAGAGAGACCCAGTACTTC.

The rearrangement uses TRBV6-6 and TRBJ2-7, with 9 nucleotides matching TRBD1. The V and J ends lost 0 bases and 5 bases, in that order; junction bases with no gene match: 2. Germline loops: CDR1 MNHNY, CDR2 SVGAGI (reference sequence). This CDR3 contains 14 residues. This CDR3 is CASSYSTGGNEQYF. The CDR3 region has the DNA TGTGCCAGCAGTTACTCGACAGGGGGGAACGAGCAGTACTTC.

The V call is TRBV5-1, the J call TRBJ1-2, with 7 bases aligning to TRBD1. V trimming: 4 bases; J trimming: 4 bases; junction bases outside the gene matches: 10. This CDR3 has 15 residues. Germline CDR1 reads SGHRS; CDR2 reads YFSETQ. CDR3 DNA sequence: TGCGCCAGCAGCCTGGGGACAGACCGATTCTATGGCTACACCTTC. This gives the protein CASSLGTDRFYGYTF.

The genes are TRBV7-2 and TRBJ2-3; a weak D match, TRBD2 (5 bases). The CDR3 sequence is 16 residues long. The V end was cut by 1 base, the J end by 2 bases, with 13 bases between. Germline CDR1 is SGHTA and CDR2 is FQGNSA. The CDR3 loop reads CASSLVLARATDTQYF. For the CDR3, the DNA is TGTGCCAGCAGCTTAGTTCTAGCAAGAGCCACAGATACGCAGTATTTT.

The rearrangement links TRBV9 to TRBJ2-1; D is ambiguous. V lost 0 bases, J lost 0 bases, and 4 bases lay in between. This CDR3 is built from 14 residues. The germline V gene has CDR1 SGDLS and CDR2 YYNGEE. CDR3 in DNA: TGTGCCAGCAGCGTAGGGGGCTCCTACAATGAGCAGTTCTTC. Its translation: CASSVGGSYNEQFF.

V is TRBV27 and J is TRBJ2-1; tentative D call: TRBD2 (5 bases). Per the germline V gene, CDR1 is MNHEY and CDR2 is SMNVEV (reference sequence). The V end was cut by 6 bases, the J end by 1 base, with 13 bases between. This CDR3 has 15 residues. The CDR3 sequence: CASRNPSSSYNEQFF. As DNA, the CDR3 is TGTGCCAGCAGGAACCCTAGCAGTTCCTACAATGAGCAGTTCTTC.

The rearrangement uses TRBV10-3 and TRBJ2-2; the match to TRBD1 covers 9 bases. The V segment lost 9 bases and the J segment 4 bases; nucleotides outside the gene matches: 9. Germline CDR1 ENHRY, CDR2 SYGVKD. This CDR3 is built from 15 residues. The CDR3 reads CAIRNRGRITGELFF. CDR3 in DNA: TGTGCCATACGCAACAGGGGGCGGATCACCGGGGAGCTGTTTTTT.

This clone was seen once. This rearrangement joins TRBV9 to TRBJ2-5; 7 bases are a match to TRBD1. V was clipped by 0 bases and J by 1 base; unmatched bases: 3. There are 15 residues in the CDR3. Germline lookup yields CDR1 SGDLS and CDR2 YYNGEE. The CDR3 DNA is TGTGCCAGCAGCGTAGGGGACAGTTCCCAAGAGACCCAGTACTTC. Translation: CASSVGDSSQETQYF.

This chain connects TRBV4-1 to TRBJ2-3; D gene ambiguous. The germline V gene encodes CDR1 MGHRA and CDR2 YSYEKL. The V and J ends lost 1 base and 3 bases respectively, with 11 bases between them. This CDR3 spans 15 amino acids. The CDR3 loop reads CASSQAPYRTDTQYF. For the CDR3, the DNA is TGCGCCAGCAGCCAAGCGCCCTATAGGACAGATACGCAGTATTTT.

The chain links TRBV7-8 to TRBJ2-7; possibly TRBD1 or TRBD2 for D (5 bases each). The CDR3 spans 15 residues. Trimming took off 2 bases at V and 0 bases at J, with 11 bases between the two ends. Germline V gives CDR1 SGHVS, CDR2 FQNEAQ. In nucleotides, the CDR3 is TGTGCCAGCAGCTTAAAGGGACGGAGCTCCTACGAGCAGTACTTC. It translates to CASSLKGRSSYEQYF.

The rearrangement links TRBV29-1 to TRBJ2-1; D may be TRBD2 (6 bases). Germline values: CDR1 SQVTM, CDR2 ANQGSEA. Trimming pared 8 bases from V and 10 bases from J, leaving 21 bases between. CDR3 size: 13 residues. The CDR3 sequence: CSPWRESFEEQFF. The CDR3 nucleotides read TGCAGCCCCTGGAGGGAATCATTCGAGGAGCAGTTCTTC.

J is TRBJ2-7 and V is TRBV6-5; D is perhaps TRBD1 or TRBD2 (7 bases each). CDR1 MNHEY and CDR2 SVGAGI come from the germline V gene. V lost 0 bases to trimming and J lost 2 bases, with 14 bases between them. This CDR3 has 16 residues. CDR3 in DNA: TGTGCCAGCAGTTACTCGGGAGGGGGCGATACCTACGAGCAGTACTTC. It translates to CASSYSGGGDTYEQYF.

The chain combines TRBV28 with TRBJ2-7; TRBD2 is a possible D gene (6 bases). The CDR3 totals 12 residues. Trimming cost V 4 bases and J 6 bases, with 10 bases left between them. Germline CDR1 MDHEN, CDR2 SYDVKM. The CDR3 here is CASSYGGREQYF. The CDR3 bases are TGTGCCAGCAGTTACGGGGGACGCGAGCAGTACTTC.